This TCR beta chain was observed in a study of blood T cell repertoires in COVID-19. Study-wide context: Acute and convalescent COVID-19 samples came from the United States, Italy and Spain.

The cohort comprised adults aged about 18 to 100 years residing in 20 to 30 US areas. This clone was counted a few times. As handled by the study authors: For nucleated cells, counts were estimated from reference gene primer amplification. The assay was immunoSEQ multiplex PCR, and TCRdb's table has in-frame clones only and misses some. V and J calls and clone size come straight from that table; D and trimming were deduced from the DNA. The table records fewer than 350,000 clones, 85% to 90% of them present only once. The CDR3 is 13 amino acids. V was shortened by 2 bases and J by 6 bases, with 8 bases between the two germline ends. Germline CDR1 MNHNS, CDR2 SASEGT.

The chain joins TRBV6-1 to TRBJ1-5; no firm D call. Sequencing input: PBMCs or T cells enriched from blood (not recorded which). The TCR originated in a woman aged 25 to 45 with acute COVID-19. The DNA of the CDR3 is TGTGCCAGCAGTGAATCCGGTCCTCAGCCCCAGCATTTT. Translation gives CASSESGPQPQHF.